A selection of T cell receptor beta chains follows, all from one sample in a study of molecular identifiers for immune sequencing clone quantification. Via MiXCR, TCRdb re-called the PCR reads, giving one row per CDR3 protein. The table has over 550,000 distinct CDR3 sequences, about 25% seen once; the top ten hold around 0.78%. Input material: naive CD8+ T cells from blood, with Jurkat cell RNA spiked in. These receptors were taken from a human donor in good health. Some libraries in this study had Jurkat cell RNA spiked in. Each CDR3 is given without its conserved first and last residue.

CDR3 length	V gene	J gene	CDR3 protein
15	TRBV6-5	TRBJ1-5	ARRPGKGRLRHPPPH
13	TRBV5-1	TRBJ2-3	ASSSTQGQLDTQY
12	TRBV28	TRBJ2-1	ASSTRLAGNEQF
16	TRBV7-3	TRBJ2-2	ASSSGLAGGLNTGELL
15	TRBV2	TRBJ1-2	ASSRIILGGGLYGYT
11	TRBV6-6	TRBJ2-1	ASSYLGPNEQF
14	TRBV20-1	TRBJ2-1	SAITRGGVARNEQF
13	TRBV4-1	TRBJ2-7	ASSQTDRASYEQY
14	TRBV7-6	TRBJ2-3	ASTAVGGTGTDTQY
11	TRBV12-3/TRBV12-4	TRBJ2-5	ASSIWTGETQY
14	TRBV4-3	TRBJ2-3	ASSQEPSGHTDTQY
12	TRBV20-1	TRBJ2-5	SARDRQIQETQY
14	TRBV27	TRBJ1-5	ASSPLRAYSNQPQH
12	TRBV18	TRBJ1-5	ASSPEGFEDTRT
12	TRBV6-1	TRBJ2-7	ASSTLQGFYEQY
13	TRBV11-2	TRBJ2-7	ASSSPNRSSYEQY
11	TRBV27	TRBJ2-5	ASSLSRGKPQY
8	TRBV6-1	TRBJ2-7	ASILDQQY
13	TRBV7-9	TRBJ1-1	ASSQGGYQNTEAF
15	TRBV7-6	TRBJ1-2	ASSPTADGGANYGYT
11	TRBV29-1	TRBJ2-7	SVEGREPNEQY
12	TRBV28	TRBJ1-1	ASSLGGTGSEAF
13	TRBV11-2	TRBJ1-4	ASSVAGGRGEKLF
10	TRBV20-1	TRBJ2-7	SARDISFEQY
11	TRBV7-9	TRBJ2-7	ASSMPGTYEQY
12	TRBV4-3	TRBJ1-1	ASSFGQGGVEAF
14	TRBV7-2	TRBJ2-3	ASSATGPTMTDTQY
14	TRBV18	TRBJ1-1	ASSPGTGGLNTEAF
16	TRBV7-9	TRBJ2-7	ASSLSPRVGGRASEQY
14	TRBV5-8	TRBJ1-1	ASSWGQGSANTEAF
13	TRBV27	TRBJ2-2	ASSHDRGDTGELF
11	TRBV20-1	TRBJ2-2	SAGQSNTGELF
11	TRBV18	TRBJ2-1	ASSPIPYNEQF
17	TRBV9	TRBJ2-3	ASSVGRGRGKPNFGTQY
13	TRBV19	TRBJ2-1	ASSWGRRSPREQF
12	TRBV12-3/TRBV12-4	TRBJ1-5	ASSTGSSNQPQH
15	TRBV10-3	TRBJ2-3	AISGDRLAQSTDTQY
14	TRBV6-5	TRBJ2-3	ASSPQSSGWTDTQY
13	TRBV13	TRBJ2-1	ASSHTTSSYNEQF
13	TRBV4-3	TRBJ2-7	ASSQEREYNGEQY
14	TRBV10-2	TRBJ1-5	ASSESRPYSNQPQH